This TCR beta chain is drawn from a study of cytomegalovirus exposure and HLA in healthy donors. CDR3 length equals 15 residues. Germline CDR1 reads MNHNS; CDR2 reads SASEGT. V lost 0 bases, J lost 7 bases, and 13 bases lay in between. PCR primers comprised 60 Vbeta and 13 Jbeta primers. This table comes from immunoSEQ multiplex PCR, and its TCRdb copy is limited to in-frame clones, with some not included. Here the sample spans approximately 80,000 clones, roughly 75% being singletons. The sample consisted of PBMCs. This chain joins TRBV6-1 and TRBJ1-5; D is uncertain. The TCR was taken from a man between 60 and 70 years old in good health and CMV-seronegative. The CDR3 DNA follows: TGTGCCAGCAGTGAAGCGGTCGGGTCGGGACAGCCCCAGCATTTT. Translated: CASSEAVGSGQPQHF.